This T cell receptor (beta chain) was found in a study of breast tumors, draining lymph nodes, adjacent tissues. General study results and limits: The lymph node origin of tumor T cells was framed as consistent with a hypothesis, not demonstrated.

This clonotype has ten or more counts. Antigen unknown. TCRdb re-analysed the multiplex PCR reads in MiXCR, keeping a single row per CDR3 protein. The top ten clones hold approximately 18% of a sample with just under 65,000 distinct CDR3 sequences, approximately 57% of them seen once. The CDR3 covers 12 residues. Germline CDR1 is SNHLY and CDR2 is FYNNEI. V lost 10 bases and J lost 3, with 13 bases in between. This TCR came from a female donor with breast cancer. Some clones in this sample may be carry-over from other donors' samples. J is TRBJ2-7 and V is TRBV2, with D uncertain. Source material: breast tumor tissue. The CDR3 is CAILTRSYEQYF. In DNA, the CDR3 is TGTGCCATCTTGACTCGGAGCTACGAGCAGTACTTC.